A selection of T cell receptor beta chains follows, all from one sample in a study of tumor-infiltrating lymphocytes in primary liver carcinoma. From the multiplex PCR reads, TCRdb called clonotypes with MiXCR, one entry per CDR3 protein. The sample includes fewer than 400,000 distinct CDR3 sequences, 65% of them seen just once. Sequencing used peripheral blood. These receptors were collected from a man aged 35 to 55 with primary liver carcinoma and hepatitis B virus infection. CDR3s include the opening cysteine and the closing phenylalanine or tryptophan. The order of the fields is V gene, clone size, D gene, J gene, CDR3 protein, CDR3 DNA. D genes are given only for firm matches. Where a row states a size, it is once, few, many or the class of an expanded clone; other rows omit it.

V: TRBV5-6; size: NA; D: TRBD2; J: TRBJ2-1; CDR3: CASSASGSKGPYKEQFF; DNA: TGTGCCAGCAGCGCTAGCGGGAGCAAAGGCCCGTACAAAGAGCAGTTCTTC
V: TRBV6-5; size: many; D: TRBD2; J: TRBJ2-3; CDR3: CASRAGGTDTQYF; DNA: TGTGCCAGCAGGGCGGGAGGGACAGATACGCAGTATTTT
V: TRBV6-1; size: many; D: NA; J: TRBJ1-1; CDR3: CASRRGMNTEAFF; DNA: TGTGCCAGCAGGAGGGGAATGAACACTGAAGCTTTCTTT
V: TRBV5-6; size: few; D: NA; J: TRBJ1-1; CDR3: CASSLNRGSEAFF; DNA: TGTGCCAGCAGCTTAAACCGGGGGTCTGAAGCTTTCTTT
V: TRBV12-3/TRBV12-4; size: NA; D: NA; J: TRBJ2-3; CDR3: CANTPRGVRSSTDTQYF; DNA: TGTGCCAACACCCCTAGGGGGGTCAGGTCTAGCACAGATACGCAGTATTTT
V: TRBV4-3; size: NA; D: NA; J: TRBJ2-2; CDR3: CASSQDPHRGIGTGELFF; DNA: TGCGCCAGCAGCCAAGATCCCCACCGCGGGATTGGCACCGGGGAGCTATTTTTT
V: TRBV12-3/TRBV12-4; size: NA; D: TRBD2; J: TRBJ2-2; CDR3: CASSMTSGTNTGELFF; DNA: TGTGCCTCATCCATGACTAGCGGGACGAACACCGGGGAGCTGTTTTTT
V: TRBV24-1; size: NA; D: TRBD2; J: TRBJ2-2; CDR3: CATGGGTPNTGELFF; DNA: TGTGCCACTGGCGGGGGGACCCCGAACACCGGGGAGCTGTTTTTT
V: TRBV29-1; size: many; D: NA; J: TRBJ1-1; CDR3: CSALGGPLNTEAFF; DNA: TGCAGCGCCCTGGGGGGACCGCTGAACACTGAAGCTTTCTTT
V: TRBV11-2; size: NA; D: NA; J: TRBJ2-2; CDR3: CASSLSRGPGELYF; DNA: TGTGCGAGCAGCTTAAGTAGGGGTCCCGGGGAGCTGTATTTT
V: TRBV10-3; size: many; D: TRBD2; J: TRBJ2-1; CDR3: CAISPLAGEGEQFF; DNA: TGTGCCATCAGTCCACTAGCGGGAGAGGGTGAGCAGTTCTTC
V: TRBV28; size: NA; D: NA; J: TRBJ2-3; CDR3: CDSSRQPSTDTQYF; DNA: TGTGACAGTTCCCGACAGCCTAGCACAGATACGCAGTATTTT
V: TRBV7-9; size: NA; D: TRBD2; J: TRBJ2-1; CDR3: CASSSLRRTSIWNEQFF; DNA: TGTGCCAGCAGCTCCCTCCGTCGGACTAGCATTTGGAATGAGCAGTTCTTC
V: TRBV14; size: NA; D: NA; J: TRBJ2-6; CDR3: CASSQGRVPSTGANVLTF; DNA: TGTGCCAGCAGCCAAGGTCGGGTCCCGTCTACAGGGGCCAACGTCCTGACTTTC
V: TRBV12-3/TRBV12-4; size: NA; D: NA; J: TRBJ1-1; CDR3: CACSLRRTEAFF; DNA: TGTGCCTGCAGTTTACGGAGGACTGAAGCTTTCTTT
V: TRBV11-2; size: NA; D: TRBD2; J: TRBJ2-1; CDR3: CASSRPEPGTSGSAYNEQFF; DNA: TGTGCCAGCAGCAGGCCGGAACCGGGGACTAGCGGGAGTGCCTACAATGAGCAGTTCTTC
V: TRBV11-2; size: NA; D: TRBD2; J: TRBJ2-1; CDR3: CASSLETSGGGLIF; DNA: TGTGCCAGCAGCTTGGAGACTAGCGGGGGCGGTCTGATCTTC
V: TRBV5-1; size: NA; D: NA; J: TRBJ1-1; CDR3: CASNSDGTNTEAFF; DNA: TGCGCCAGCAACTCGGACGGGACGAACACTGAAGCTTTCTTT
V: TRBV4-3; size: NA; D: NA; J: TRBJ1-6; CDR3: CASSQDLQLRSSYNSPLHF; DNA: TGCGCCAGCAGCCAAGACCTGCAGCTTAGGAGCTCCTATAATTCACCCCTCCACTTT
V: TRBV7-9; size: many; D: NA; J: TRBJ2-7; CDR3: CASSLADYEQYF; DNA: TGTGCCAGCAGCCTCGCTGACTACGAGCAGTACTTC
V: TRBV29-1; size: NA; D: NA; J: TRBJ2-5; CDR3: CNGTLETQYF; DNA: TGCAACGGGACCCTAGAGACCCAATACTTC
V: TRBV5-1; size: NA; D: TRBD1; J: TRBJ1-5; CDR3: CASSLAGGEKPQHF; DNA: TGCGCCAGCAGCTTGGCAGGGGGCGAGAAGCCCCAGCATTTT
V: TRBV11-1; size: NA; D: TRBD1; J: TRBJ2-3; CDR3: CTSSRDSNDTDTQYF; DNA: TGTACCAGCAGCCGGGACAGTAACGACACAGATACGCAGTATTTT
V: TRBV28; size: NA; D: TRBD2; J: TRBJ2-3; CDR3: CASNPPGGSGGTQYF; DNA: TGTGCCAGCAACCCACCCGGGGGGAGCGGAGGTACGCAGTATTTT
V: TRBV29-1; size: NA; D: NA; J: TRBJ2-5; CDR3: CSVSGGGQKHETQYF; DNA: TGCAGTGTTTCTGGCGGGGGACAAAAACATGAGACCCAGTACTTC
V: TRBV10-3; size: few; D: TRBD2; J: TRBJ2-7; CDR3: CAISWTSGTYEQYF; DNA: TGTGCCATCAGTTGGACTAGCGGAACCTACGAGCAGTACTTC
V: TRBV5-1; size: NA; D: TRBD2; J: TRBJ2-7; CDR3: CASSYGLAGPSYEQYF; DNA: TGCGCCAGCAGTTACGGACTAGCGGGCCCCTCCTACGAGCAGTACTTC
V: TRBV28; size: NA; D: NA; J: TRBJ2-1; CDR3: CASRRGGNEQCF; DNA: TGTGCCAGCAGAAGGGGGGGGAATGAGCAGTGCTTC
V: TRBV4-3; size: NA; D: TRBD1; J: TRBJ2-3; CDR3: CASNPFGQGNTDTQYF; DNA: TGCGCCAGCAACCCCTTTGGACAGGGAAACACAGATACGCAGTATTTT
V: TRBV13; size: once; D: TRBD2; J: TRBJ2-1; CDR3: CASSVQASGRRSEQFF; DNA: TGTGCCAGTAGCGTCCAGGCTAGCGGGAGGCGAAGTGAGCAGTTCTTC
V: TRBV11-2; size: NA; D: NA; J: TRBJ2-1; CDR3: CAGSSSSYNEQFF; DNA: TGTGCCGGCAGCTCCTCAAGCTACAATGAGCAGTTCTTC
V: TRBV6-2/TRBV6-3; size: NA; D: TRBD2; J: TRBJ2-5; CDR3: CASSPTLRTSERRETQYF; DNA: TGTGCCAGCAGCCCTACCCTTCGGACTAGCGAGAGAAGGGAGACCCAGTACTTC
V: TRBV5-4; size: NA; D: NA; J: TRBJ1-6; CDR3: CAGSLNRQNSALHF; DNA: TGTGCCGGCAGCTTGAACAGGCAAAATTCAGCCCTCCACTTT
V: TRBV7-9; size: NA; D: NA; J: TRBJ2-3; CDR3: CASSLRQTGTDTQYF; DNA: TGTGCCAGCAGCCTTCGACAGACCGGCACAGATACGCAGTATTTT
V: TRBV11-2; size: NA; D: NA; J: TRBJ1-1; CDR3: CASSLRGGNTEALF; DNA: TGTGCCAGCAGCTTAAGAGGGGGGAACACTGAAGCTCTCTTT
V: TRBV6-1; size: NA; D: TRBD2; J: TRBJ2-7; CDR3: CASSNPNSGLAPYEQYF; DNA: TGTGCCAGCAGTAACCCCAATTCCGGACTAGCCCCCTACGAACAGTACTTC
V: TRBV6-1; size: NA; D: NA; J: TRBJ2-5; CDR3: CASSEDHNKETRYF; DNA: TGTGCCAGCAGTGAGGATCACAATAAAGAGACCCGGTACTTC